The entry below describes one T cell receptor (beta chain). The antigen remains unidentified. In the PCR, 60 Vbeta and 13 Jbeta primers were used. Using immunoSEQ multiplex PCR, the repertoire was profiled, and TCRdb retains in-frame clones only, with some absent. The data hold some 120,000 clones, with 65% to 80% observed a single time. This sample is part of a study of cytomegalovirus exposure and HLA in healthy donors. Study outcomes and limitations: A later analysis linked 15,000 to 20,000 TCR beta sequences to HLA alleles at 0.05 false discovery rate.

V gave up 0 bases and J gave up 0 bases, with 9 bases separating them. CDR3 length: 15 amino acids. Germline V gene lookup returns CDR1 SGHKS and CDR2 YYEKEE (reference sequence). This TCR was recovered from a man aged 18 to 29 in good health and CMV-seropositive. Sequenced sample: PBMCs. The V gene is TRBV5-5, the J gene TRBJ1-1; tentatively, D is TRBD1 (5 bases). CDR3: CASSLVRGLNTEAFF. Here the CDR3 DNA reads TGTGCCAGCAGCTTGGTAAGGGGCCTGAACACTGAAGCTTTCTTT.